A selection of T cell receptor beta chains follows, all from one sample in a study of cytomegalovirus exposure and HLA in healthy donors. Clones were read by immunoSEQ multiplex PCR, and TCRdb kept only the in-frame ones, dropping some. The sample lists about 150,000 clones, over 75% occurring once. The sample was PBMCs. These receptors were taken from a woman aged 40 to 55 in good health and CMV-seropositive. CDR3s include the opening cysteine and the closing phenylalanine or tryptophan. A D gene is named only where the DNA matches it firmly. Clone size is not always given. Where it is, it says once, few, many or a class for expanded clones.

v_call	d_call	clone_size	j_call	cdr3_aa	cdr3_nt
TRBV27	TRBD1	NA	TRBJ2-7	CASSSLGQGYEQYF	TGTGCCAGCAGTTCCTTAGGACAGGGTTACGAGCAGTACTTC
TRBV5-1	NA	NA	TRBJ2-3	CASSLELPTDTQYF	TGCGCCAGCAGCTTGGAACTCCCCACAGATACGCAGTATTTT
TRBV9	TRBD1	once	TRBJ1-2	CASSGDRRSLGYTF	TGTGCCAGCAGCGGGGACAGGAGATCACTTGGCTACACCTTC
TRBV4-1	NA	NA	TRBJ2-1	CASSQDYFQGISYNEQFF	TGCGCCAGCAGCCAAGACTATTTCCAGGGGATCTCCTACAATGAGCAGTTCTTC
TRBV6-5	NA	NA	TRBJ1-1	CASGRGANTEAFF	TGTGCCAGCGGGCGGGGGGCCAACACTGAAGCTTTCTTT
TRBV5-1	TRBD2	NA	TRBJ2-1	CASSLLAGGPNEQFF	TGCGCCAGCAGCTTGTTAGCGGGAGGGCCCAATGAGCAGTTCTTC
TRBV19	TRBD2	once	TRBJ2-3	CASSIGGGSATDTQYF	TGTGCCAGTAGTATAGGGGGAGGGAGTGCCACAGATACGCAGTATTTT
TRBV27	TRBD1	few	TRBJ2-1	CASSLDRASYNEQFF	TGTGCCAGCAGTTTAGACAGGGCCTCCTACAATGAGCAGTTCTTC
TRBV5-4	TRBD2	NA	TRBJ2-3	CASSLAGLASTDTQYF	TGTGCCAGCAGCTTGGCGGGACTAGCGAGCACAGATACGCAGTATTTT
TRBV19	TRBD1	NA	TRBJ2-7	CASSRDRTYEQYF	TGTGCCAGTAGTCGGGACAGGACCTACGAGCAGTACTTC
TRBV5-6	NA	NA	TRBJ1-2	CASSSRGMYYYGYTF	TGTGCCAGCAGCTCCCGGGGAATGTACTACTATGGCTACACCTTC
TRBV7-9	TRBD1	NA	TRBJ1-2	CASSPGQETFYGYTF	TGTGCCAGCAGCCCTGGACAGGAAACCTTCTATGGCTACACCTTC
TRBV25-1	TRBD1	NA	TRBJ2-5	CASSGQGAVVRETQYF	TGTGCCAGCAGTGGACAGGGGGCGGTGGTTCGAGAGACCCAGTACTTC
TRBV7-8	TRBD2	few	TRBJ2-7	CASSYRLAGAEQYF	TGTGCCAGCAGCTACAGACTAGCGGGAGCCGAGCAGTACTTC
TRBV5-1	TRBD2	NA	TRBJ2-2	CASSWSSGSGSGELFF	TGCGCCAGCAGCTGGTCGAGCGGGAGCGGTTCCGGGGAGCTGTTTTTT
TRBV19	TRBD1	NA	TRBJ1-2	CATLRGLGYGYTF	TGTGCCACCCTGAGGGGGCTAGGCTATGGCTACACCTTC
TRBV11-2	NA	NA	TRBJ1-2	CASSLVGGIAANYGYTF	TGTGCCAGCAGCTTAGTGGGGGGTATAGCCGCTAACTATGGCTACACCTTC
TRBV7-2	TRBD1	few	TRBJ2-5	CASSPMTGGIETQYF	TGTGCCAGCAGCCCGATGACAGGGGGCATAGAGACCCAGTACTTC
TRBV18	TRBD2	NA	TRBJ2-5	CASSPSSGGETQYF	TGTGCCAGCTCACCAAGTAGCGGGGGAGAGACCCAGTACTTC
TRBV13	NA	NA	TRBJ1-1	CASSPGHRNTEAFF	TGTGCCAGCAGCCCGGGACACAGGAACACTGAAGCTTTCTTT
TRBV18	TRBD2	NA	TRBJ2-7	CASSPPTSGKVYEQYF	TGTGCCAGCTCACCACCGACTAGCGGGAAGGTATACGAGCAGTACTTC
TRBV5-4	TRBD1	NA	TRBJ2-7	CASSERTGGDEQYF	TGTGCCAGCAGCGAAAGGACAGGGGGCGACGAGCAGTACTTC
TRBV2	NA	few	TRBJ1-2	CASSELASYGYTF	TGTGCCAGCAGTGAATTGGCTTCCTATGGCTACACCTTC
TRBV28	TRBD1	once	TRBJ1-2	CASSSTGTGVGDGYTF	TGTGCCAGCAGTTCTACTGGGACAGGGGTGGGGGATGGCTACACCTTC
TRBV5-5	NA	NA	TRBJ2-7	CASSKGYEQYF	TGTGCCAGCAGCAAGGGGTACGAGCAGTACTTC
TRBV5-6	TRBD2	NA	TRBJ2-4	CASSPGLAGELGNIQYF	TGTGCCAGCAGCCCCGGACTAGCGGGAGAGTTGGGAAACATTCAGTACTTC
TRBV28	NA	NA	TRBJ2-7	CASSFTGILLHEQYF	TGTGCCAGCAGTTTCACCGGGATCCTCCTCCACGAGCAGTACTTC
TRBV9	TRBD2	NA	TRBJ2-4	CASTRGGRRDIQYF	TGTGCCAGCACACGGGGCGGGAGGAGGGACATTCAGTACTTC
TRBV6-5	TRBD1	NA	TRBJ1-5	CASSFSGTGNQPQHF	TGTGCCAGCAGTTTCTCCGGGACAGGGAATCAGCCCCAGCATTTT
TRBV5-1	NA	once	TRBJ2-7	CASSLAGNAYEQYF	TGCGCCAGCAGCTTGGCCGGGAACGCCTACGAGCAGTACTTC
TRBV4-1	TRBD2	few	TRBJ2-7	CASSQETSGFSYEQYF	TGCGCCAGCAGCCAAGAGACTAGCGGGTTCTCCTACGAGCAGTACTTC
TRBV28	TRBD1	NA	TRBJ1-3	CASRKDRGRVGNTIYF	TGTGCCAGCAGAAAAGACAGGGGTAGGGTTGGAAACACCATATATTTT
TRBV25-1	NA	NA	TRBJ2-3	CASSGAVTDTQYF	TGTGCCAGCAGTGGAGCGGTCACAGATACGCAGTATTTT